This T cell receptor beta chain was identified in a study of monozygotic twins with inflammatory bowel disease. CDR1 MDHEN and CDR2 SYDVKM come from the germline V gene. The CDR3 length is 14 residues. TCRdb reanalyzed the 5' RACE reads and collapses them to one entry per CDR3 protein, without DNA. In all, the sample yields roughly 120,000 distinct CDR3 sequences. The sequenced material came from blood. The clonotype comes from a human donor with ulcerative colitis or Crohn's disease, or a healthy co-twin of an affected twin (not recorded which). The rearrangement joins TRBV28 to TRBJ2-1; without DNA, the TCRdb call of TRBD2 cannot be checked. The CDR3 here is CASRGASRRNEQFF. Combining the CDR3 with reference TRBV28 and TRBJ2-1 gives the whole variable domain DVKVTQSSRYLVKRTGEKVFLECVQDMDHENMFWYRQDPGLGLRLIYFSYDVKMKEKGDIPEGYSVSREKKERFSLILESASTNQTSMYLCASRGASRRNEQFFGPGTRLTVL.